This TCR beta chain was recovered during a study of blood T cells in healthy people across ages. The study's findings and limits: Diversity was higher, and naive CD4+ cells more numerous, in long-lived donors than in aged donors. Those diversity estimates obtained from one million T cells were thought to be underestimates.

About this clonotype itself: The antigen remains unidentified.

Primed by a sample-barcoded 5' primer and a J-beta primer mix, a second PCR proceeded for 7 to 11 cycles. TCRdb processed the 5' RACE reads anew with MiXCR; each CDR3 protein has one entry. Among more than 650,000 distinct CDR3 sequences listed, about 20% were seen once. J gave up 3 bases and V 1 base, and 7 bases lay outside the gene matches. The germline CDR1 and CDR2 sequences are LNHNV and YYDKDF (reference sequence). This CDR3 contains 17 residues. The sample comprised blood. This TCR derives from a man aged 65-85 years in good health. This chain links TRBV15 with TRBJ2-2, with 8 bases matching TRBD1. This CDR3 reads CATSRGPGTGYTGELFF. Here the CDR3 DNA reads TGTGCCACCAGCAGAGGACCCGGGACAGGTTACACCGGGGAGCTGTTTTTT.